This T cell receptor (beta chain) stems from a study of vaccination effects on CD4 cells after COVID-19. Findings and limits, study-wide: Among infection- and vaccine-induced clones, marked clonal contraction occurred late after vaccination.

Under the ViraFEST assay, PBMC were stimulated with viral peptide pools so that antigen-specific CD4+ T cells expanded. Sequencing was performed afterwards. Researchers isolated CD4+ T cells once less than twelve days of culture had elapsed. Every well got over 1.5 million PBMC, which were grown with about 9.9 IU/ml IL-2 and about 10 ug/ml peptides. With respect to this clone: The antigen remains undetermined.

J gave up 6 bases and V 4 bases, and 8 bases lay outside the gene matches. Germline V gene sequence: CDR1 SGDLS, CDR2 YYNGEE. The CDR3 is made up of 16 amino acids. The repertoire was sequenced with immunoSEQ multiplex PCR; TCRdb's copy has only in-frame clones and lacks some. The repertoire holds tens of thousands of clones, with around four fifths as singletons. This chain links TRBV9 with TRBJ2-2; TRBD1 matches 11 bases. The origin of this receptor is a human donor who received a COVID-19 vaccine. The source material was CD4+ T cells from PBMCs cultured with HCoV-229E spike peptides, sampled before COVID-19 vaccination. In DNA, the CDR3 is TGTGCCAGCAGCTTAGGGACAGGGGGAACGGCCGGGGAGCTGTTTTTT. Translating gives CASSLGTGGTAGELFF.